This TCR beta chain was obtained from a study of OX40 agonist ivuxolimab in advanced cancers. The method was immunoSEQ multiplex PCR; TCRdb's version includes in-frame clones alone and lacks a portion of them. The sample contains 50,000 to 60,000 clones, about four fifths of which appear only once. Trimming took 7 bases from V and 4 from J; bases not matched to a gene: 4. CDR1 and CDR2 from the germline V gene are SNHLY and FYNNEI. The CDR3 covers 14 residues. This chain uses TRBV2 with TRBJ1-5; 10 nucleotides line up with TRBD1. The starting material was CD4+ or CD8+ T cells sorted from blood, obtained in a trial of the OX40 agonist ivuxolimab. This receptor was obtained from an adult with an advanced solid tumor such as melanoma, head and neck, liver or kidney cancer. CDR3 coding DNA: TGTGCCAGCAATCTGGGACAGGGGAATCAGCCCCAGCATTTT. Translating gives CASNLGQGNQPQHF.